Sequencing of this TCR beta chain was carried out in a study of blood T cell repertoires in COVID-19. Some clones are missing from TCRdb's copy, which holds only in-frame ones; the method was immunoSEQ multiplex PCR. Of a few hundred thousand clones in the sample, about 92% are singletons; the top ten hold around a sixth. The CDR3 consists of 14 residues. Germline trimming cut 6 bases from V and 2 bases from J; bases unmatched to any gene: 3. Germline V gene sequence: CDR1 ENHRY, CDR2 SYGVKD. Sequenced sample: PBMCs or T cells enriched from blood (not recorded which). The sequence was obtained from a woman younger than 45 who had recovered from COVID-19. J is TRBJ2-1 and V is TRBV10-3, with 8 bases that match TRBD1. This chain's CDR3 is CAIRDRDTYNEQFF. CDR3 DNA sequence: TGTGCCATCAGGGACAGGGATACCTACAATGAGCAGTTCTTC.